Sequencing of this TCR beta chain was carried out in a study of blood T cells in healthy people across ages. Findings and caveats of the study: Nothing was known about donor CMV status, and this possibly confounded expanded clonotype changes.

The CDR3 spans 17 residues, counting both ends. Germline lookup yields CDR1 DFQATT and CDR2 SNEGSKA (reference sequence). Sample-barcoded 5' priming and a J-beta primer mix drove a second PCR of roughly 6 to 12 cycles. Template switching added a 12-random-nucleotide identifier to every cDNA molecule. From each sample, at least 2.5 million paired-end reads containing CDR3 were obtained. TCRdb itself ran the 5' RACE reads through MiXCR, one entry per CDR3 protein. The sample records 1.5 million to 2 million distinct CDR3 sequences, 28% being singletons. On this clonotype itself: The antigen is undetermined. Because the CDR3 is missing its conserved closing phenylalanine or tryptophan, this is likely a read error. The limits of the CDR3 on the DNA are not certain, so only TCRdb's listed CDR3 is given.

This rearrangement joins TRBV20-1 to TRBJ2-1; the D call of TRBD1 is as the table states it, not checked on the DNA. Source material: blood. The TCR originated in a woman aged 25-40 years in good health. The chain's CDR3 is CSAFTDRRSHLGYTFGS.